This T cell receptor beta chain was retrieved from a study of blood T cell repertoires in COVID-19 (dated by TCRdb to about 2020). About the investigation overall: Collaborator samples came from the United States, Italy and Spain and covered acute and convalescent phases of COVID-19. Where available, HLA class I and class II types were taken from metadata supplied by the sample provider and were not determined by assay-based typing. The material from the prospective study consisted of cDNA or gDNA derived from T cells, B-cell-depleted T cells, or PBMCs. The sample metadata nearly always contained a de-identified subject ID, COVID-19 status, age in years and sex. Deeply sampled blood TCRbeta repertoires from subjects exposed to, actively infected with, or recovered from COVID-19 were included in the dataset. The repertoires were made available in a free public database intended to serve as a resource for research on the immune response to SARS-CoV-2. Samples came from the ongoing ImmuneRACE study (first 160 participants) plus 1,254 subjects from 6 global collaborators. Paper-wide results and their limitations: Clinical and demographic metadata were provided uncurated, with the amount varying by source and participant.

Trimming costs V 8 bases and J 0 bases, and their ends lie 20 bases apart. CDR1 and CDR2 are drawn from the germline V gene: SGHRS, YFSETQ. The CDR3 starts with the cysteine, ends with the phenylalanine, and has 16 residues. Just CDR3 DNA is preserved here, 48 bases in frame from base 1. TCRbeta CDR3 regions were amplified from genomic DNA using the immunoSEQ Assay, a bias-controlled multiplex PCR. Per the original workflow: The number of nucleated cells in each sample was estimated from the amplification of reference gene primers within the assay. Sequence reads were collapsed and filtered to measure the absolute abundance of every unique TCRbeta CDR3 rearrangement. For each sample, productive Simpson clonality was calculated as the square root of Simpson's diversity index over productive rearrangements. In its TCRdb copy, this immuneACCESS table keeps in-frame sequences only and misses some clones. Where compared with another copy, unresolved V genes explain less than half of these, and the others have no known cause. V, J and clone size are those of that table, while D and trimming were read from the DNA. Present in this sample are fewer than 30,000 clones, around 87% of which were seen just once. The ten biggest clones cover 10% of the sample.

Each collaborating institution followed its own protocols to collect whole blood in K2EDTA tubes. For TCRbeta analysis, collaborators shipped samples in one of three forms: frozen whole blood, isolated PBMCs, or DNA extracted from either of those sample types. Details on this clone: This receptor's antigen is unknown. No base quality values were provided; no much bigger clone lies one nucleotide off.

The receptor was derived from a man between 60 and 75 years old with acute or convalescent COVID-19. Sequencing input: peripheral blood. In this chain, TRBV5-1 is recombined with TRBJ1-2, with TRBD1 perhaps the D gene, on 5 matching bases. The CDR3 region has the sequence CASLPLAGPANYGYTF. The DNA is TGCGCCAGTTTGCCCTTGGCGGGACCGGCTAACTATGGCTACACCTTC.